The clone carrying this TCR beta chain was picked up a small number of times. No antigen is known for it. The data were obtained in a study of T-cell reconstitution after alpha-beta-depleted transplantation in children. Whole-study results and caveats: Counts and diversity of T cells one year after transplant came mostly from newly produced T cells.

Germline V lookup: CDR1 SGDLS, CDR2 YYNGEE. The trim removed 3 bases at V and 10 bases at J, leaving 12 bases unmatched. The CDR3 totals 15 residues. Unique molecular identifiers were used to barcode this TCRbeta library. TCRdb independently ran MiXCR on the PCR reads; one entry per CDR3 protein. This table holds about 110,000 distinct CDR3 sequences, 10% found once. The chain couples TRBV9 to TRBJ2-1; 8 bases are a match to TRBD2. The sequenced sample was PBMCs, obtained before TCRalphabeta/CD19-depleted stem cell transplant. The clonotype comes from a boy younger than 10 with acute lymphoblastic leukemia, due to receive a stem cell transplant. DNA of the CDR3: TGTGCCAGCAGCGCCACATCGGGGGGGAAAGGGGAGCAGTTCTTC. As protein: CASSATSGGKGEQFF.